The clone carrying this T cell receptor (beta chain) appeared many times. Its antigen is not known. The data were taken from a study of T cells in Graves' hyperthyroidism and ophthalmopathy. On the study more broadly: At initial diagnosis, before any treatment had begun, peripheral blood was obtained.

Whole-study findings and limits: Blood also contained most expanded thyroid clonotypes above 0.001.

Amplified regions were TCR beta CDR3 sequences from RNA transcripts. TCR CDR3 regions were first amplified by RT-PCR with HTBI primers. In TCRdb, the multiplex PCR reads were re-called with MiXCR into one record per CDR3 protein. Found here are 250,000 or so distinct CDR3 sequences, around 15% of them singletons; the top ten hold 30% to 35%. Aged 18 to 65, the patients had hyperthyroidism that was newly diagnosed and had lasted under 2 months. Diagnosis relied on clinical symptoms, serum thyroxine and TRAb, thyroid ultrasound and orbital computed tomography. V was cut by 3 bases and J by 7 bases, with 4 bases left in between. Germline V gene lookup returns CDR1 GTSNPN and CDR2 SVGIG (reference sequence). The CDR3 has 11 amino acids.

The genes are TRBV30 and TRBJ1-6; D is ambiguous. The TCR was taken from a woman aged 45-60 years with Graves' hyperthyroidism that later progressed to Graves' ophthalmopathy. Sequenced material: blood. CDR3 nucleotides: TGTGCCTGGAGGGCGAATTCACCCCTCCACTTT. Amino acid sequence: CAWRANSPLHF.